This T cell receptor (beta chain) is drawn from a study of Graves' ophthalmopathy and Graves' hyperthyroidism. Background on the study: Peripheral blood samples were taken at initial diagnosis, before any treatment.

CDR1 and CDR2 from the germline V gene are MNHNS and SASEGT. The V gene lost 4 bases and the J gene lost 5 bases, with 11 bases spanning the gap. The length of the CDR3 is 14 residues. The sequenced template was RNA, covering the TCR beta CDR3 region. HTBI primers were used in a first-round RT-PCR, which preceded a second-round multiplex PCR. Each CDR3 protein is one row after TCRdb ran MiXCR on the multiplex PCR reads. The sample consists of some 210,000 distinct CDR3 sequences, roughly 27% of them appearing once. This clonotype was observed at least ten times. The sequencing sample was made of peripheral blood. The chain joins TRBV6-1 to TRBJ2-2; the D gene is possibly TRBD2 (5 bases). The sequence derives from a man in his forties or fifties with Graves' ophthalmopathy. CDR3 in DNA: TGTGCCAGCAGTGTAAATCGGAGGACCGGGGAGCTGTTTTTT. It codes for CASSVNRRTGELFF.